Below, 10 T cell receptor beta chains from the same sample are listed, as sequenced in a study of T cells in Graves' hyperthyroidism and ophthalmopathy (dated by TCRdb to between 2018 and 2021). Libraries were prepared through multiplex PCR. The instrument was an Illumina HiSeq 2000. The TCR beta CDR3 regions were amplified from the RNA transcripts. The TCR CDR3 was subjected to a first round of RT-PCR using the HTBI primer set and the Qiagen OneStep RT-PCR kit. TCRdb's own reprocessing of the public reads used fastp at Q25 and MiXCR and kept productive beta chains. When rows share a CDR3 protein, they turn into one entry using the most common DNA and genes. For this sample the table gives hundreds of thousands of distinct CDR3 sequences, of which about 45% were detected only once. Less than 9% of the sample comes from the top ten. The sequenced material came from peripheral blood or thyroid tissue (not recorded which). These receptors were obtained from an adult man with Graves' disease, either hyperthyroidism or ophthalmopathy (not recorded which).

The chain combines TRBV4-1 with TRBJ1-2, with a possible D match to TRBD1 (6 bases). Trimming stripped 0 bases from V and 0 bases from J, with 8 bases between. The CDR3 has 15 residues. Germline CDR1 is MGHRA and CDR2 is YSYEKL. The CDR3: CASSQDAGANYGYTF. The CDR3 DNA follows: TGCGCCAGCAGCCAAGATGCAGGGGCTAACTATGGCTACACCTTC.

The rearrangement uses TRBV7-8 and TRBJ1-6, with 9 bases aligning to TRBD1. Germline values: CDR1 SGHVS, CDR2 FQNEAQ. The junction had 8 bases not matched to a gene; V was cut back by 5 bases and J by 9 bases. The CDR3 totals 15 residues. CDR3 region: CASSNTGQGSSPLHF. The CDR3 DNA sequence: TGTGCCAGCAGCAATACCGGACAGGGGAGTTCACCCCTCCACTTT. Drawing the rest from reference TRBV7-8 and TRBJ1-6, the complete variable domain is GAGVSQSPRYKVAKRGQDVALRCDPISGHVSLFWYQQALGQGPEFLTYFQNEAQLDKSGLPSDRFFAERPEGSVSTLKIQRTQQEDSAVYLCASSNTGQGSSPLHFGNGTRLTVT.

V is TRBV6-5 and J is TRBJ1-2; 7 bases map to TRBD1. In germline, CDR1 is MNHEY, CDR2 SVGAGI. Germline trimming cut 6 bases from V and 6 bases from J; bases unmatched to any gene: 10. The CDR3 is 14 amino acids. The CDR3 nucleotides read TGTGCCAGCAGCTCCCCCTACAGGGGCCATGGCTACACCTTC. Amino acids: CASSSPYRGHGYTF.

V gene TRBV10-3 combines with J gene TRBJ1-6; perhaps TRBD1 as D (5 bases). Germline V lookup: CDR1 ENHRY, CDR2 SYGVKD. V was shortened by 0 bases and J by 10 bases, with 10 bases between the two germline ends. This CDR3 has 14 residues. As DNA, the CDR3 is TGTGCCATCAGTGAGTCGGGACGGCTGTCACCCCTCCACTTT. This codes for CAISESGRLSPLHF.

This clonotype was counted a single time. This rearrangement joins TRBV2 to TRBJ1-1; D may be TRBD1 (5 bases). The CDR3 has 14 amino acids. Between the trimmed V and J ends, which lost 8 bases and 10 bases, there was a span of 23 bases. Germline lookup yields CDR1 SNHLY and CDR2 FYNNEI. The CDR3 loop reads CASQTQDMDLIAFF. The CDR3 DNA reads TGTGCCAGCCAAACGCAGGACATGGACCTGATAGCTTTCTTT.

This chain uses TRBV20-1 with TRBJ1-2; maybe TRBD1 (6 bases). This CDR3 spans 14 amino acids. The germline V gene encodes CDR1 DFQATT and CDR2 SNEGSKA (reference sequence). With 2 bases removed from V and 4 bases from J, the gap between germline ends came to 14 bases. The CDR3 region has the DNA TGCAGTGCTAGATCTTTCAGGGGTGGCTATGGCTACACCTTC. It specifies CSARSFRGGYGYTF.

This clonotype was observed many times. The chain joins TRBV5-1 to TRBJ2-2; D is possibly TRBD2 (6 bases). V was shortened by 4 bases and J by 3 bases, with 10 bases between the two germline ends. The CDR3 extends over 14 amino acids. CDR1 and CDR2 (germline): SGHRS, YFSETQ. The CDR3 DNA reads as TGCGCCAGCAGCCGCACGGGGGACACCGGGGAGCTGTTTTTT. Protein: CASSRTGDTGELFF.

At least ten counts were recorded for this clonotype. CDR3 residues: CSALGPLTQYF. In DNA form, the CDR3 reads TGCAGTGCACTAGGACCCCTGACCCAGTACTTC. The V gene is TRBV20-1, the J gene TRBJ2-5; D may be TRBD2 (5 bases). V was shortened by 6 bases and J by 7 bases, with 12 bases between the two germline ends. In germline, CDR1 is DFQATT, CDR2 SNEGSKA (reference sequence). The CDR3 sequence is 11 residues long.

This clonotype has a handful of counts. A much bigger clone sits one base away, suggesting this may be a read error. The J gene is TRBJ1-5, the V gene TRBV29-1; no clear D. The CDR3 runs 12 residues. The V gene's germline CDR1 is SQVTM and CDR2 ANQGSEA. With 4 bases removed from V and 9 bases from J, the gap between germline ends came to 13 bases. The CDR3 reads CSVVEFMGPQHF. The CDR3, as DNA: TGCAGCGTTGTTGAGTTTATGGGGCCCCAGCATTTT. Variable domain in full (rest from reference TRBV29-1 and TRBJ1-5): SAVISQKPSRDICQRGTSLTIQCQVDSQVTMMFWYRQQPGQSLTLIATANQGSEATYESGFVIDKFPISRPNLTFSTLTVSNMSPEDSSIYLCSVVEFMGPQHFGDGTRLSIL.

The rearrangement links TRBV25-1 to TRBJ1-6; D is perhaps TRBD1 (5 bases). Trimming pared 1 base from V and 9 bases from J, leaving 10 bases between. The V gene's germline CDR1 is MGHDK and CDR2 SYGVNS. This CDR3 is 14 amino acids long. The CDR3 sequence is CASSESLGGSPLHF. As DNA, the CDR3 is TGTGCCAGCAGTGAATCTTTGGGGGGTTCACCCCTCCACTTT.